This T cell receptor beta chain was found in a study of CD8+ T cells in alopecia areata. Study-wide background: Those treated were given oral tofacitinib at 5 to 10 mg twice daily. General study findings and limits: Mice showed clearer TCR sharing than patients did, a gap that was possibly HLA-related. Scalp lesions, especially in alopecia totalis/universalis, had higher clonality than normal scalp.

The V gene's germline CDR1 is GTSNPN and CDR2 SVGIG (reference sequence). The CDR3 loop spans 15 amino acids. V lost 5 bases to trimming and J lost 0 bases, with 14 bases between them. Extracted RNA was reverse transcribed into cDNA, the sequencing template. Only in-frame clones appear in the TCRdb table, and some are missing; sequencing was by immunoSEQ multiplex PCR. Among roughly 140,000 clones listed, under 60% were seen once. Concerning this clone itself: The antigen is not known.

This sequence originates from a human donor with alopecia areata. The sequenced sample was CD8+ T cells sorted from blood, obtained at week 0. This sequence joins TRBV30 and TRBJ2-1; D may be TRBD2 (5 bases). CDR3 in amino acids: CAWGESGLSYNEQFF. For the CDR3, the DNA is TGTGCCTGGGGAGAAAGCGGACTCTCCTACAATGAGCAGTTCTTC.